A selection of T cell receptor beta chains follows, all from one sample in a study of vaccination effects on CD4 cells after COVID-19. Their cognate antigens are unknown. Profiling relied on immunoSEQ multiplex PCR, and the TCRdb table lists in-frame clones only, not all of them. The sample consists of roughly 30,000 clones, around 69% of them appearing once. The sequencing here drew on CD4+ T cells from PBMCs cultured without peptide, taken after COVID-19 vaccination. The source is a human donor who received a COVID-19 vaccine. CDR3s leave out the opening cysteine and the closing phenylalanine or tryptophan.

j_call v_call cdr3_aa
TRBJ1-5 TRBV27 ASKEGTQPQH
TRBJ1-5 TRBV28 ASSFPPGRKGYQPQH
TRBJ1-2 TRBV10-3 AISESNSRGDYGYT
TRBJ1-3 TRBV4-2 ASSQDSGQGNTIY
TRBJ2-2 TRBV5-4 ASSLVGPGELF
TRBJ2-3 TRBV18 ASSQGSTDTQY
TRBJ2-3 TRBV30 AWSVGQGTDTQY
TRBJ1-6 TRBV6-5 ASRALAGNSPLH
TRBJ2-1 TRBV5-1 ASSRNRADNEQF
TRBJ1-4 TRBV5-1 ASRIEGEKLF
TRBJ2-3 TRBV4-3 ASSPQLAIQDTQY
TRBJ1-1 TRBV5-1 ASSLGDSSNTEAF
TRBJ2-3 TRBV25-1 ASSEAQHTSTDTQY
TRBJ2-5 TRBV14 ASSQVAGKGETQY
TRBJ2-1 TRBV14 ASSPGYEQF
TRBJ2-7 TRBV2 ASGKDSTYEQY
TRBJ2-3 TRBV7-3 ASSLTGGSTDTQY
TRBJ1-1 TRBV3-1/TRBV3-2 ASSQDRDSRDSVMNTEAF
TRBJ1-1 TRBV2 ASSVFKAANTEAF
TRBJ1-1 TRBV12-3/TRBV12-4 ASSLTSTEAF
TRBJ2-2 TRBV7-6 ASSLGSQGFAGELF
TRBJ1-5 TRBV28 ASRSILINQPQH
TRBJ1-4 TRBV6-7 ASSLQGGLNEKLF
TRBJ2-3 TRBV2 ASMYGGTQY
TRBJ2-1 TRBV7-2 ASSPEGQSYNEQF
TRBJ1-5 TRBV6-1 ASSEDRGARNQPQH
TRBJ1-2 TRBV7-8 ASSPDRAGYT
TRBJ1-1 TRBV11-2 ASSLEAGVGAF
TRBJ2-1 TRBV28 ASSFGGQGAYNEQF
TRBJ2-1 TRBV29-1 SVEQSGGPYNEQF
TRBJ2-2 TRBV10-3 AIGAGLPGELF
TRBJ2-5 TRBV6-2/TRBV6-3 ASSYSVARIEQETQY
TRBJ2-3 TRBV10-3 ASGGGPTDTQY
TRBJ2-2 TRBV27 ASSLLGSNTGELF
TRBJ2-7 TRBV7-2 ASRQTGSHYEQY
TRBJ2-3 TRBV27 ASSPLAGGSDTQY
TRBJ1-2 TRBV3-1/TRBV3-2 ASSPSTGQGYGYT
TRBJ2-3 TRBV6-1 ASSVSQGRGTDTQY
TRBJ2-5 TRBV5-1 ASSFLTSQETQY
TRBJ1-2 TRBV4-1 ASSLTELANYGYT
TRBJ2-3 TRBV4-2 ASSRGTSGGAQY
TRBJ2-7 TRBV3-1/TRBV3-2 ASSRNTGGIEQY
TRBJ1-1 TRBV5-4 ASSARTETEAF
TRBJ1-6 TRBV3-1/TRBV3-2 ASSQPTLGQNSPLH
TRBJ1-2 TRBV3-1/TRBV3-2 ASSQDLEGHGYT
TRBJ1-2 TRBV15 ATSRGPWGTVANYGYT
TRBJ2-1 TRBV6-4 ASRKDSNSYNEQF
TRBJ2-7 TRBV11-2 ASSLVRQGEQY
TRBJ1-1 TRBV10-3 ATRQLNTEAF
TRBJ1-1 TRBV6-4 GEGQTNTEAF
TRBJ1-1 TRBV4-1 ASSQAQGRAEAF
TRBJ2-6 TRBV5-4 ASSLAWNSGANVLT
TRBJ2-6 TRBV19 ASTNNRGAGANVLT
TRBJ1-1 TRBV30 ASLTGANTEAF
TRBJ2-1 TRBV28 ASSSLNNEQF
TRBJ2-7 TRBV30 AWSGRVAYEQY
TRBJ1-1 TRBV7-2 ASSSGGARAF
TRBJ2-1 TRBV2 ASRGTSGAYNEQF
TRBJ2-1 TRBV7-2 ASSSRGAGTRGYNEQF